Following are 20 T cell receptor beta chains from one sample sequenced in a study of post-analysis software for immune sequencing data. Study-wide points: TRBV segments more frequent in patients than in controls numbered five and included TRBV5-6, TRBV5-1 and TRBV20-1.

These receptors' targets are unknown. The authors incorporated unique molecular identifiers into the TCR beta cDNA libraries. Each CDR3 protein is one row after TCRdb ran MiXCR on the PCR reads. This table holds 600,000 to 700,000 distinct CDR3 sequences, approximately 59% found once. Sequenced input: blood. The receptors were gathered from a girl aged 2-15 years with multiple sclerosis.

This clonotype has just one count. The rearrangement joins TRBV7-2 to TRBJ2-1; 11 bases are shared with TRBD2. The CDR3 contains 17 residues. The ends lost 5 bases at V and 3 bases at J; junction bases unmatched: 9. The germline gives CDR1 SGHTA, CDR2 FQGNSA. CDR3 sequence reads: CASSNDLAGGFYNEQFF. As DNA, the CDR3 is TGTGCCAGCAGCAACGATTTAGCGGGGGGGTTCTACAATGAGCAGTTCTTC.

The V call is TRBV25-1, the J call TRBJ2-4, with D unclear. Per germline, CDR1 MGHDK and CDR2 SYGVNS. V was trimmed by 6 bases and J by 0 bases, leaving 12 bases between them. The CDR3 is 15 amino acids. Here the CDR3 reads CASSSHAEAKNIQYF. Written as DNA, the CDR3 is TGTGCCAGCAGCTCGCATGCCGAAGCCAAAAACATTCAGTACTTC.

V gene TRBV10-3 combines with J gene TRBJ2-3; maybe TRBD2 (5 bases). Germline-derived CDR1 and CDR2 are ENHRY and SYGVKD. This CDR3 comprises 19 residues. The germline V and J ends were trimmed by 0 bases and 0 bases, with 19 bases remaining between them. As DNA, the CDR3 is TGTGCCATCAGTGAGTCGGCGGTCGTTGGAGCGGTAAGCACAGATACGCAGTATTTT. As protein: CAISESAVVGAVSTDTQYF.

This rearrangement joins TRBV20-1 to TRBJ2-2; D is undetermined. This CDR3 comprises 8 residues. Germline CDR1 and CDR2: DFQATT and SNEGSKA (reference sequence). The CDR3 protein is CRDGELFF. The CDR3 nucleotides are TGCAGGGACGGGGAGCTGTTTTTT.

This clonotype was counted once. The chain has TRBV7-2 and TRBJ2-4; D is possibly TRBD1 or TRBD2 (5 bases each). This CDR3 has 12 amino acids. Germline-derived CDR1 and CDR2 are SGHTA and FQGNSA. V was shortened by 5 bases and J by 9 bases, with 11 bases between the two germline ends. The CDR3 spells CASSPQRGIQYF. The CDR3 region has the DNA TGTGCCAGCAGCCCCCAGAGGGGCATTCAGTACTTC.

J is TRBJ2-1 and V is TRBV29-1; the D gene could be TRBD1 or TRBD2 (5 bases each). CDR3 size: 15 residues. Trimming took off 2 bases at V and 2 bases at J, with 13 bases between the two ends. Germline values: CDR1 SQVTM, CDR2 ANQGSEA. CDR3 sequence: CSVEKGPGTYNEQFF. CDR3 DNA: TGCAGCGTTGAAAAGGGACCCGGAACCTACAATGAGCAGTTCTTC.

The J gene is TRBJ2-1, the V gene TRBV7-2; D tentatively reads TRBD1 or TRBD2 (6 bases each). Germline V gene sequence: CDR1 SGHTA, CDR2 FQGNSA. V was trimmed by 4 bases and J by 8 bases, leaving 18 bases between them. CDR3 length: 15 residues. As DNA, the CDR3 is TGTGCCAGCAGCTCGGGGGCTAGCACGTACGATGAGCAGTTCTTC. Amino acids: CASSSGASTYDEQFF.

The chain carries TRBV4-3 and TRBJ2-2; TRBD1 is a possible D gene (6 bases). CDR1 is LGHNA and CDR2 is YSLEER in the germline V gene. The CDR3 has 14 residues. V was cut by 1 base and J by 8 bases, with 11 bases left in between. CDR3 nucleotide sequence: TGCGCCAGCAGCCAAGTGGGGGCCGGTGGGGAGCTGTTTTTT. Translation: CASSQVGAGGELFF.

The chain employs TRBV6-1 and TRBJ2-7, with D possibly being TRBD1 or TRBD2 (5 bases each). The V end was cut by 5 bases, the J end by 6 bases, with 26 bases between. Germline CDR1 reads MNHNS; CDR2 reads SASEGT. The CDR3 covers 17 residues. The CDR3 sequence: CASSRERGTGPNLEQYF. The CDR3 coding sequence is TGTGCCAGCAGTAGGGAGAGAGGCACGGGACCCAACCTCGAGCAGTACTTC.

This clonotype was recorded many times. V and J are TRBV6-4 and TRBJ2-3, with 7 bases fitting TRBD2. V trimming: 0 bases; J trimming: 11 bases; junction bases outside the gene matches: 5. CDR1 and CDR2 from the germline V gene are MRHNA and SNTAGT. This CDR3 has 13 residues. CDR3 amino acids: CASSDSTAGMQYF. CDR3 nucleotide sequence: TGTGCCAGCAGTGACTCGACAGCGGGAATGCAGTATTTT.

This chain joins TRBV20-1 and TRBJ1-1, with D unresolved. The CDR3 loop spans 13 amino acids. Deletions cut 3 bases from V and 3 bases from J, with 11 bases between. Germline assignment: CDR1 DFQATT and CDR2 SNEGSKA (reference sequence). DNA of the CDR3: TGCAGTGCTAGGGATGCGGGTTACACTGAAGCTTTCTTT. Translation: CSARDAGYTEAFF.

This CDR3 reads CASSLWASGMSSYNEQFF. The CDR3 coding sequence is TGTGCCAGCAGCTTGTGGGCTAGCGGGATGAGCTCCTACAATGAGCAGTTCTTC. The J gene is TRBJ2-1, the V gene TRBV5-6, with TRBD2 matching over 9 bases. The germline gives CDR1 SGHDT, CDR2 YYEEEE. The V gene end was trimmed by 1 base and the J gene end by 0 bases; junction bases not matched to a gene: 8. This CDR3 spans 18 amino acids.

This chain connects TRBV11-2 to TRBJ2-7; 7 bases align to TRBD1. Trimming at V came to 4 bases and at J to 3 bases, leaving 6 bases not matched to a gene. CDR1 is SGHAT, CDR2 FQNNGV, per germline. The CDR3 loop spans 14 amino acids. The DNA for the CDR3 is TGTGCCAGCAGCTCCAACAGGGGCCGCTACGAGCAGTACTTC. Protein sequence: CASSSNRGRYEQYF.

The chain couples TRBV11-2 to TRBJ2-5; D assignment may be TRBD1 or TRBD2 (5 bases each). CDR1 is SGHAT, CDR2 FQNNGV, per germline. The germline V and J ends were trimmed by 3 bases and 4 bases, with 15 bases remaining between them. This CDR3 spans 15 amino acids. CDR3 amino acids: CASSLPGSGLETQYF. The CDR3 bases are TGTGCCAGCAGCTTGCCAGGGTCGGGATTAGAGACCCAGTACTTC.

The rearrangement links TRBV7-9 to TRBJ2-7; D may be TRBD1 (6 bases). Trimming shortened V by 5 bases and J by 10 bases, and 24 bases separated the two germline ends. Germline-derived CDR1 and CDR2 are SEHNR and FQNEAQ (reference sequence). This CDR3 has 15 amino acids. The CDR3 nucleotides read TGTGCCAGCAGCCCCCTAGGGCAGGGGCCGATGGACCAGTACTTC. It is translated as CASSPLGQGPMDQYF.

V usage is TRBV20-1 and J usage is TRBJ1-2; D is ambiguous. CDR1 is DFQATT, CDR2 SNEGSKA, per germline (reference sequence). V lost 0 bases, J lost 8 bases, and 16 bases lay in between. The CDR3 length is 14 residues. The DNA of the CDR3 is TGCAGTGCTAGAGAGCAGGCAGGAATTGACGGCTACACCTTC. This encodes CSAREQAGIDGYTF.

This sequence joins TRBV6-2 or TRBV6-3 and TRBJ2-7, with TRBD2 matching over 14 bases. V lost 4 bases, J lost 2 bases, and 25 bases stayed unmatched. Germline assignment: CDR1 MNHEY and CDR2 SVGEGT. The CDR3 spans 23 residues. The chain's CDR3 is CASSFDPLGRSGLAGAGTYEQYF. DNA of the CDR3: TGTGCCAGCAGTTTCGACCCCCTAGGCCGGTCGGGACTAGCGGGGGCCGGGACCTACGAGCAGTACTTC.

This clonotype came up a few times. The V call is TRBV5-1, the J call TRBJ2-1; D is perhaps TRBD1 (6 bases). Germline-derived CDR1 and CDR2 are SGHRS and YFSETQ. Trimming pared 0 bases from V and 3 bases from J, leaving 13 bases between. The CDR3 length is 16 residues. The CDR3 loop is CASSLGQGLLYNEQFF. In DNA form, the CDR3 reads TGCGCCAGCAGCTTGGGGCAGGGGCTTCTCTACAATGAGCAGTTCTTC. Filled out from reference TRBV5-1 and TRBJ2-1, the complete variable domain reads KAGVTQTPRYLIKTRGQQVTLSCSPISGHRSVSWYQQTPGQGLQFLFEYFSETQRNKGNFPGRFSGRQFSNSRSEMNVSTLELGDSALYLCASSLGQGLLYNEQFFGPGTRLTVL.

The chain employs TRBV29-1 and TRBJ2-3; D is unresolved. V lost 1 base to trimming and J lost 6 bases, with 8 bases between them. The CDR3 covers 12 residues. Germline V lookup: CDR1 SQVTM, CDR2 ANQGSEA. The CDR3 sequence: CSVEAQPDTQYF. CDR3 nucleotides: TGCAGCGTTGAAGCCCAGCCCGATACGCAGTATTTT.

The chain employs TRBV6-6 and TRBJ2-3, with 10 bases fitting TRBD1. Looked up from germline, CDR1 is MNHNY and CDR2 is SVGAGI (reference sequence). Trimming took 6 bases from V and 4 from J; bases not matched to a gene: 7. CDR3 length: 15 residues. CDR3 nucleotides: TGTGCCAGCAGCAACTGGGACAGGGGTTCAGATACGCAGTATTTT. It translates to CASSNWDRGSDTQYF.